Listed below are T cell receptor beta chains from one sample, sequenced in a study of blood T cells in healthy people across ages. Using its own MiXCR run on the 5' RACE reads, TCRdb lists one record per CDR3 protein. The repertoire holds 550,000 to 650,000 distinct CDR3 sequences, roughly 31% seen once, with more than 15% in the top ten. Sequenced: blood. The receptors stem from a woman older than 75 in good health. Both conserved end residues are part of each CDR3. Each record gives: D gene, clone size, J gene, V gene, CDR3 protein, CDR3 DNA. The D gene is left open where the match is weak. A row's size may be missing; if present it is once, few, many or a size class.

NA | NA | TRBJ2-6 | TRBV5-5 | CAGSFRDLNGANVRTF | TGTGCCGGCAGCTTCCGAGACTTGAACGGGGCCAACGTCCGGACTTTC
NA | once | TRBJ2-1 | TRBV7-2 | CASSLEWRGSYNEQFF | TGTGCCAGCAGCCTTGAGTGGCGCGGCTCCTACAATGAGCAGTTCTTC
NA | few | TRBJ1-1 | TRBV6-5 | CASSHGTEAFF | TGTGCCAGCAGCCACGGGACTGAAGCTTTCTTT
NA | many | TRBJ2-1 | TRBV7-2 | CASSLGGGEYNEQFF | TGTGCCAGCAGCTTAGGGGGGGGCGAATACAATGAGCAGTTCTTC
NA | NA | TRBJ2-3 | TRBV7-7 | CTSSDSPRSTDTQYF | TGTACTAGCAGCGACAGCCCACGAAGTACAGATACGCAGTATTTT
NA | NA | TRBJ2-3 | TRBV12-3/TRBV12-4 | CASSLVTTDAQYF | TGTGCCAGCAGCCTTGTCACGACAGATGCGCAGTATTTT
TRBD1 | many | TRBJ2-1 | TRBV7-9 | CASSAQQGGTYNEQFF | TGTGCCAGCAGCGCCCAACAGGGGGGAACCTACAATGAGCAGTTCTTC
TRBD1 | many | TRBJ2-5 | TRBV7-2 | CASSPWDRGSQYF | TGTGCCAGCAGCCCGTGGGACAGAGGTTCCCAGTACTTC
NA | few | TRBJ2-7 | TRBV20-1 | CSASGGPRSYNEQYF | TGCAGTGCTAGCGGGGGCCCCCGCTCCTACAATGAGCAGTACTTC
NA | many | TRBJ2-3 | TRBV9 | CASSEGQIPYTDTQYF | TGTGCCAGCAGCGAGGGGCAGATACCCTACACAGATACGCAGTATTTT
NA | NA | TRBJ2-1 | TRBV7-2 | CASIKPHGEDQETQFF | TGTGCCAGCATCAAACCCCACGGGGAGGATCAGGAGACCCAGTTCTTC
TRBD2 | NA | TRBJ2-6 | TRBV5-5 | CASSLGLGRVSGANVLTF | TGTGCCAGCAGCTTGGGCCTGGGGAGGGTTTCTGGGGCCAACGTCCTGACTTTC
TRBD1 | NA | TRBJ2-7 | TRBV30 | CAWDSTGTGGYYEQYF | TGTGCCTGGGATTCAACCGGGACAGGGGGTTACTACGAGCAGTACTTC
TRBD1 | many | TRBJ2-3 | TRBV5-1 | CASSSQGDSTDTQYF | TGCGCCAGCAGCTCCCAGGGGGATAGCACAGATACGCAGTATTTT
NA | few | TRBJ1-5 | TRBV2 | CASTNSGGNQPQHF | TGTGCCAGCACTAACAGTGGCGGCAATCAGCCCCAGCATTTT
NA | few | TRBJ2-2 | TRBV12-3/TRBV12-4 | CASTPLTGELFF | TGTGCCAGCACCCCTCTAACCGGGGAGCTGTTTTTT
NA | many | TRBJ1-2 | TRBV30 | CAWSVGGSINYGYTF | TGTGCCTGGAGTGTAGGGGGGTCGATTAACTATGGCTACACCTTC
TRBD1 | many | TRBJ2-6 | TRBV20-1 | CSADLTGVGANVLTF | TGCAGTGCCGACTTAACAGGGGTCGGGGCCAACGTCCTGACTTTC
TRBD1 | many | TRBJ2-6 | TRBV18 | CASSHRGPGGAQANVLTF | TGTGCCAGCTCTCACAGGGGTCCAGGGGGCGCTCAGGCCAACGTCCTGACTTTC
NA | few | TRBJ2-1 | TRBV18 | CASSPLKGLDNEQFF | TGTGCCAGCTCACCACTCAAGGGTTTGGACAATGAGCAGTTCTTC
NA | many | TRBJ1-1 | TRBV6-2/TRBV6-3 | CASFLRGTNTEAFF | TGTGCCAGCTTCCTCAGGGGCACGAACACTGAAGCTTTCTTT
NA | once | TRBJ1-1 | TRBV6-6 | CASSYAEFAFF | TGTGCCAGCAGTTACGCGGAGTTCGCTTTCTTT
NA | NA | TRBJ1-5 | TRBV12-3/TRBV12-4 | CASRLGTADRPQHF | TGTGCCAGCAGGTTAGGCACAGCGGATAGGCCCCAGCATTTT
NA | NA | TRBJ2-1 | TRBV20-1 | CSASLGNEQFF | TGCAGTGCTAGTCTGGGAAATGAGCAGTTCTTC
NA | many | TRBJ1-1 | TRBV29-1 | CSVQFGFWQEYMNTEAFF | TGCAGCGTCCAATTTGGTTTTTGGCAAGAATACATGAACACTGAAGCTTTCTTT
NA | NA | TRBJ1-4 | TRBV2 | CASSGYGIANEKLFF | TGTGCCAGCAGTGGATACGGGATCGCTAATGAAAAACTGTTTTTT
TRBD2 | NA | TRBJ2-1 | TRBV6-2/TRBV6-3 | CASSRTSDYNEQFF | TGTGCCAGCAGTCGGACTAGCGATTACAATGAGCAGTTCTTC
NA | few | TRBJ2-7 | TRBV2 | CASSADRDTYNEQYF | TGTGCCAGCAGTGCAGACCGGGACACATACAATGAGCAGTACTTC